Below, 26 T cell receptor beta chains from the same sample are listed, as sequenced in a study of blood T cells in healthy people across ages. The second PCR ran about 6 to 11 cycles with a sample-barcoded 5' primer and J-beta primers. MiXCR, applied by TCRdb to the 5' RACE reads, yields one record per CDR3 protein. The sample comprises about 970,000 distinct CDR3 sequences, 51% of which are singletons, and around a fifth rests with the top ten. Input material: blood. The origin of the receptors is an older woman in good health.

The CDR3 here is CASSPLGVKETQYF. The CDR3 DNA reads as TGTGCCAGCAGCCCCCTCGGGGTAAAAGAGACCCAGTACTTC. The chain employs TRBV7-2 and TRBJ2-5; possibly TRBD2 for D (5 bases). The CDR3 totals 14 residues. Between the trimmed V and J ends, which lost 5 bases and 3 bases, there was a span of 13 bases. Germline CDR1 reads SGHTA; CDR2 reads FQGNSA.

This chain links TRBV12-3 or TRBV12-4 with TRBJ2-1; 10 bases fit TRBD2. J was trimmed by 3 bases and V by 5 bases; bases with no gene match: 4. This CDR3 is 15 amino acids long. The CDR3 bases are TGTGCCAGCAGTACTAGCGGGAAGAGCTACAATGAGCAGTTCTTC. Translating it yields CASSTSGKSYNEQFF.

The chain carries TRBV20-1 and TRBJ2-5; D is unresolved. This CDR3 comprises 14 residues. From germline, CDR1 is DFQATT and CDR2 SNEGSKA (reference sequence). V lost 1 base, J lost 6 bases, and 15 bases lay in between. The CDR3 sequence is CSARVMAGGQTQYF. CDR3 DNA: TGCAGTGCTAGAGTGATGGCCGGTGGTCAGACCCAGTACTTC.

This clonotype was observed a single time. The rearrangement joins TRBV18 to TRBJ1-1; 11 nucleotides align to TRBD1. In germline, CDR1 is KGHSH, CDR2 LQKENI. V was pared by 8 bases and J by 0 bases, with 8 bases of the junction left unmatched. There are 16 residues in the CDR3. In DNA, the CDR3 is TGTGCCAGCCGCCCCGGGACAGGGGGGATGAACACTGAAGCTTTCTTT. Its protein is CASRPGTGGMNTEAFF.

J is TRBJ1-3 and V is TRBV15; 10 bases are shared with TRBD1. V gave up 0 bases and J gave up 3 bases; unmatched junction bases: 5. The CDR3 has 17 amino acids. Germline CDR1 LNHNV, CDR2 YYDKDF (reference sequence). CDR3 in amino acids: CATSRETGGAFGNTIYF. The CDR3 coding sequence is TGTGCCACCAGCAGAGAGACAGGGGGCGCCTTTGGAAACACCATATATTTT.

This chain connects TRBV2 to TRBJ1-6; possible D gene TRBD1, 6 bases. Germline CDR1 reads SNHLY; CDR2 reads FYNNEI. The CDR3 has 16 amino acids. V shed 6 bases and J shed 2 bases, with 14 bases lying between them. The CDR3 DNA reads TGTGCCAGCAGCCGTACGGGGGCGGCCTATAATTCACCCCTCCACTTT. Residues: CASSRTGAAYNSPLHF.

V is TRBV6-5 and J is TRBJ1-5; the D is unclear. The CDR3 sequence is 14 residues long. Germline lookup yields CDR1 MNHEY and CDR2 SVGAGI. V lost 0 bases to trimming and J lost 7 bases, with 10 bases between them. The CDR3 reads CASSYSEDGQPQHF. The CDR3 nucleotides are TGTGCCAGCAGTTACTCCGAAGACGGCCAGCCCCAGCATTTT.

This clonotype was counted only a few times. This sequence joins TRBV10-3 and TRBJ2-3; tentative D call: TRBD2 (6 bases). The CDR3 is made up of 16 amino acids. With 0 bases removed from V and 2 bases from J, the gap between germline ends came to 12 bases. Germline CDR1 ENHRY, CDR2 SYGVKD. The CDR3 protein is CAISESGRQDTDTQYF. CDR3 in DNA: TGTGCCATCAGTGAGTCGGGGAGGCAGGACACAGATACGCAGTATTTT.

This clonotype was counted between two and nine times. The chain recombines TRBV5-1 with TRBJ2-7; D call uncertain. CDR1 and CDR2 from the germline V gene are SGHRS and YFSETQ. Trimming stripped 0 bases from V and 7 bases from J, with 8 bases between. CDR3 length: 12 residues. This CDR3 reads CASSLDSREQYF. In nucleotides, the CDR3 is TGCGCCAGCAGCTTGGATAGTAGAGAGCAGTACTTC.

The chain is built from TRBV6-2 or TRBV6-3 and TRBJ1-2, with unresolved D. The CDR3 runs to 14 residues. V was trimmed by 4 bases and J by 6 bases, leaving 15 bases between them. Germline CDR1 reads MNHEY; CDR2 reads SVGEGT. The CDR3 DNA is TGTGCCAGCAGTTTTGAGGCCCGTACGGATGGCTACACCTTC. It is translated as CASSFEARTDGYTF.

The gene calls are TRBV5-1 and TRBJ1-6, with TRBD1 as a possible D gene (5 bases). V was trimmed by 3 bases and J by 7 bases, leaving 14 bases between them. CDR1 and CDR2 from the germline V gene are SGHRS and YFSETQ. The CDR3 sequence is 15 residues long. The CDR3 coding sequence is TGCGCCAGCAGCTCGATTGACAGACTAAATTCACCCCTCCACTTT. Residues: CASSSIDRLNSPLHF. The variable domain in full, with the rest retrieved from reference TRBV5-1 and TRBJ1-6, is KAGVTQTPRYLIKTRGQQVTLSCSPISGHRSVSWYQQTPGQGLQFLFEYFSETQRNKGNFPGRFSGRQFSNSRSEMNVSTLELGDSALYLCASSSIDRLNSPLHFGNGTRLTVT.

The V call is TRBV10-1, the J call TRBJ2-3; 9 nucleotides match TRBD2. Germline V lookup: CDR1 WNHNN, CDR2 SYGVQD (reference sequence). The V gene end was trimmed by 4 bases and the J gene end by 0 bases; junction bases not matched to a gene: 5. The CDR3 is 16 residues long. In DNA, the CDR3 is TGCGCCAGCAGTGCGATGACTAGCGGTAGCACAGATACGCAGTATTTT. Translating gives CASSAMTSGSTDTQYF.

The chain carries TRBV12-3 or TRBV12-4 and TRBJ2-4; D is undetermined. The DNA end lines up better with TRBJ2-7; the J call may be wrong. CDR3 length: 14 residues. The CDR3 here is CASSFGADLYEQYF. The CDR3 region has the DNA TGTGCCAGCAGTTTTGGTGCCGACCTCTACGAGCAGTACTTC.

J is TRBJ2-4 and V is TRBV2; unclear D gene. This CDR3 has 13 amino acids. Trimming cost V 9 bases and J 8 bases, with 17 bases left between them. Germline V gives CDR1 SNHLY, CDR2 FYNNEI. Here the CDR3 reads CASSRDKAHIQYF. The CDR3 DNA is TGTGCCAGTAGCCGAGACAAGGCACACATTCAGTACTTC. The variable domain in full, completed from reference TRBV2 and TRBJ2-4, reads EPEVTQTPSHQVTQMGQEVILRCVPISNHLYFYWYRQILGQKVEFLVSFYNNEISEKSEIFDDQFSVERPDGSNFTLKIRSTKLEDSAMYFCASSRDKAHIQYFGAGTRLSVL.

This chain connects TRBV14 to TRBJ2-1, with TRBD2 as a possible D gene (5 bases). Germline values: CDR1 SGHDN, CDR2 FVKESK. V was shortened by 0 bases and J by 9 bases, with 15 bases between the two germline ends. This CDR3 has 15 amino acids. CDR3 sequence reads: CASSQETSRFAEQFF. CDR3 in DNA: TGTGCCAGCAGCCAAGAAACTAGTCGGTTCGCTGAGCAGTTCTTC.

This clonotype has only a few counts. CDR3 sequence (DNA): TGTGCCAGCAGCCAAGACAGGGTTCGGACCTACGAGCAGTACTTC. Translated: CASSQDRVRTYEQYF. The chain joins TRBV2 to TRBJ2-7, with 7 bases fitting TRBD1. The germline gives CDR1 SNHLY, CDR2 FYNNEI. V lost 6 bases, J lost 2 bases, and 10 bases stayed unmatched. This CDR3 is built from 15 residues.

This clonotype has only a few counts. The DNA for the CDR3 is TGCGCCAGCAGCCTTCTTGGTGGGGCCAACGTCCTGACTTTC. Protein: CASSLLGGANVLTF. This chain joins TRBV4-3 and TRBJ2-6, with unresolved D. The V gene lost 4 bases and the J gene lost 3 bases, with 7 bases spanning the gap. This CDR3 contains 14 residues. Germline assignment: CDR1 LGHNA and CDR2 YSLEER.

The genes are TRBV20-1 and TRBJ2-3; D is undetermined. Trimming left V 3 bases short and J 2 bases short, with 12 bases between. This CDR3 is built from 14 residues. In germline, CDR1 is DFQATT, CDR2 SNEGSKA (reference sequence). CDR3 sequence: CSASGDTYTDTQYF. DNA of the CDR3: TGCAGTGCTAGTGGAGATACATACACAGATACGCAGTATTTT.

A single count supports this clonotype. The chain has TRBV5-1 and TRBJ2-7; TRBD1 or TRBD2 may be the D gene (5 bases each). CDR3 length: 14 residues. V lost 5 bases and J 0 bases, leaving 12 bases between the germline ends. Per germline, CDR1 SGHRS and CDR2 YFSETQ. This CDR3 is CASSTGQVSYEQYF. CDR3 DNA: TGCGCCAGCAGTACGGGGCAGGTCTCCTACGAGCAGTACTTC.

A word on this clonotype: One end of the junction varies from germline; a read error may be responsible. CDR3 protein: CSASGEREGPHEQFF. CDR3 DNA sequence: TGTAGTGCTAGTGGTGAGCGGGAGGGCCCACATGAGCAGTTCTTC. The chain recombines TRBV20-1 with TRBJ2-1, with 10 bases lining up with TRBD2. The CDR3 runs 15 residues. Germline V lookup: CDR1 DFQATT, CDR2 SNEGSKA (reference sequence).

The CDR3 coding sequence is TGCAGTGCTAGAGATTCAAGAAGGGCCCAGTACTTC. Translated: CSARDSRRAQYF. This chain uses TRBV20-1 with TRBJ2-5; D not resolved. Germline CDR1 and CDR2: DFQATT and SNEGSKA (reference sequence). The V end lost 0 bases, the J end lost 9 bases, and 11 bases lay between the germline ends. This CDR3 comprises 12 residues.

The chain carries TRBV29-1 and TRBJ2-1; D uncertain. V was shortened by 7 bases and J by 7 bases, with 20 bases between the two germline ends. This CDR3 comprises 14 residues. Germline V gene data show CDR1 as SQVTM and CDR2 as ANQGSEA. The CDR3 spells CSGGKFGSPNEQFF. CDR3 DNA sequence: TGCAGCGGGGGAAAATTCGGGTCCCCAAATGAGCAGTTCTTC.

The chain couples TRBV30 to TRBJ2-1; D is possibly TRBD2 (5 bases). Germline V gene data show CDR1 as GTSNPN and CDR2 as SVGIG (reference sequence). This CDR3 has 13 amino acids. V lost 0 bases and J lost 5, with 8 bases in between. CDR3 in amino acids: CAWSVGRDNEQFF. The CDR3 coding sequence is TGTGCCTGGAGTGTAGGGAGAGACAATGAGCAGTTCTTC.

CDR3 DNA: TGCGCCAGCAGCCCCGGACTAGCAGTCCAAGTTAGCTACGAGCAGTACTTC. As protein: CASSPGLAVQVSYEQYF. The rearrangement links TRBV5-1 to TRBJ2-7; 8 nucleotides align to TRBD2. Trimming at V came to 4 bases and at J to 3 bases, leaving 15 bases not matched to a gene. This CDR3 is built from 17 residues. The germline CDR1 and CDR2 sequences are SGHRS and YFSETQ.

This chain joins TRBV12-3 or TRBV12-4 and TRBJ1-3; TRBD1 might be the D (6 bases). V lost 3 bases, J lost 2 bases, and 8 bases lay in between. This CDR3 is 14 amino acids long. CDR3 nucleotide sequence: TGTGCCAGCAGTTTCTCAGGGGCTGGAAACACCATATATTTT. Amino acid sequence: CASSFSGAGNTIYF.

J is TRBJ2-7 and V is TRBV7-8, with TRBD1 matching over 7 bases. The V gene end was trimmed by 1 base and the J gene end by 3 bases; junction bases not matched to a gene: 6. CDR3 length equals 15 residues. Germline V gene lookup returns CDR1 SGHVS and CDR2 FQNEAQ. CDR3 bases: TGTGCCAGCAGCTTAGAATCGGGACAGATCTACGAGCAGTACTTC. Its translation: CASSLESGQIYEQYF.